This entry describes one T cell receptor beta chain. Its antigen is still unknown. Per-nucleotide qualities are absent, and no much larger clonotype sits a single base away. Flow cytometry confirmed the purity of CD4+ and CD8+ cells that had been isolated by positive magnetic bead selection on an AutoMACS. After a first flow cytometry screen using a TCR V beta antibody panel, clonal expansions were characterized through TCRB deep sequencing of sorted CD8+ fractions. Isolation of peripheral blood mononuclear cells was done through Ficoll-Paque PLUS density gradient separation. Nucleospin Tissue or Tissue XS kits were used to extract DNA from CD4-enriched, CD8-enriched or PBMC samples, and a Qubit 2.0 fluorometer was used for quantification. Sequencing of TCRB CDR3 was done on genomic DNA with the immunoSEQ assay. The source study handled its data this way. Patient CD8+ clones larger than 1% were compared against published virus-specific TCRB sequences, and only a few matched. Nothing other than productive TCRB rearrangements was included in the analyses. Defining a clone by its unique TCRB CDR3 sequence, the study calculated clonality as a productive clonality index derived from Shannon entropy. The template counts of each clone relative to the total templates per sample were used to calculate repertoire overlap between two samples. A correlation with a Spearman r of about 0.57 was found between V-gene usage by flow cytometry and V-gene usage by TCRB sequencing. TCRdb re-hosts the immuneACCESS table, in-frame sequences only. Its copies lack some clones; in the studies checked, an unresolved V gene accounts for under half of them, and the cause for the rest is not known. V and J calls and clone size come straight from that table; D and trimming were deduced from the DNA. Counted in this sample were 25,000 to 30,000 clones; approximately 86% of them appeared once. The top ten clones comprise about 10% of the sample.

These data are taken from a study of somatic mutations in cytotoxic T cells in rheumatoid arthritis (TCRdb year 2017). Regarding the research as a whole: Patient peripheral blood (about 30 ml EDTA) was drawn right after diagnosis and before any treatment started. Sorted V beta1+ cells also underwent TCRB sequencing, and some V beta antibody-stained T-cell populations were flow-sorted at nearly 100% purity on a FACSAria II or Sony SH800. The study asked whether expanded CD8+ T-cell clones in newly diagnosed, untreated rheumatoid arthritis carry somatic mutations, and used TCRB deep sequencing to characterize clonality. For 65 to 80 rheumatoid arthritis patients and 20 healthy controls, TCRB deep sequencing was carried out. Patients and controls did not essentially differ in median age, which was nearly identical between the groups. Overall study results and their limits: It was unknown which antigens the expanded CD8+ clones targeted, and their absence from virus-specific databases did not exclude viral specificity. The largest CD8+ clone made up more than 20% of CD8+ cells in about an eighth of the roughly 60 patients, and blood and synovial fluid shared several identical CD8+ TCRB sequences. An increase of CD8+ clonality with age was seen in patients (Spearman r ~ 0.51) but not in healthy controls. CD8+ T-cell clonality did not differ significantly between rheumatoid arthritis patients and age-matched healthy controls. The slight TRBV07 underrepresentation in patients was not adjusted for multiple comparisons.

The junction shows trimming of 6 bases on V and 7 bases on J, and the gene matches do not reach 10 bases of it. From its cysteine to its phenylalanine, the CDR3 spans 15 amino acids. The read is trimmed to its CDR3 DNA, 45 bases read in frame from base 1. The germline V gene yields ENHRY for CDR1 and SYGVKD for CDR2. The V and J segments used are TRBV10-3 and TRBJ2-2; 8 central nucleotides agree with TRBD2. The material sequenced was CD8+ T cells sorted from blood. The TCR was taken from an adult with rheumatoid arthritis. The CDR3 has the sequence CAIRTERESVGELFF. The DNA reads TGTGCCATCAGGACCGAGCGGGAGTCGGTCGGGGAGCTGTTTTTT.